Shown below are 22 T cell receptor beta chains from a single sample sequenced in a study of Ad26.COV2.S vaccination and SARS-CoV-2 variants. Stated treatment: around 19 received Ad26.COV2.S at low or high dose, single or two shots; 5 received placebo; per-sample allocation not given. On day 63 after the first injection, vaccine and placebo recipients gave samples. Sequenced by immunoSEQ multiplex PCR; TCRdb stores in-frame clones only, minus some. The sample has around 300,000 clones, roughly 90% seen once. The material sequenced was peripheral blood, taken in a trial of Ad26.COV2.S vaccine versus placebo. Source of these receptors: a person aged 18-65 years who received the Ad26.COV2.S COVID-19 vaccine or a placebo.

The chain combines TRBV12-3 or TRBV12-4 with TRBJ1-2, with D maybe TRBD1 (6 bases). The ends were cut back, 9 bases at V and 4 bases at J, with 12 bases in the middle. The CDR3 is 12 residues long. The CDR3 DNA is TGTGCCAGGGCGGACAGCTTCTATGGCTACACCTTC. This translates into CARADSFYGYTF.

The chain is built from TRBV7-2 and TRBJ2-1; perhaps TRBD2 as D (5 bases). Per germline, CDR1 SGHTA and CDR2 FQGNSA. V was shortened by 3 bases and J by 6 bases, with 6 bases between the two germline ends. The CDR3 sequence is 12 residues long. For the CDR3, the DNA is TGTGCCAGCAGCTTTACTAGCAATGAGCAGTTCTTC. Translation gives CASSFTSNEQFF. The whole variable domain, filled in from reference TRBV7-2 and TRBJ2-1, reads GAGVSQSPSNKVTEKGKDVELRCDPISGHTALYWYRQSLGQGLEFLIYFQGNSAPDKSGLPSDRFSAERTGGSVSTLTIQRTQQEDSAVYLCASSFTSNEQFFGPGTRLTVL.

The chain uses TRBV6-2 or TRBV6-3 and TRBJ2-3; 12 nucleotides match TRBD2. From germline, CDR1 is MNHEY and CDR2 SVGEGT. The CDR3 covers 16 residues. The J segment lost 3 bases and the V segment lost 0 bases, leaving 1 base of the junction unmatched. For the CDR3, the DNA is TGTGCCAGCAGTTACTCGACTAGCGGGGGAACAGATACGCAGTATTTT. Translated: CASSYSTSGGTDTQYF.

This clone showed up just a few times. The chain combines TRBV29-1 with TRBJ1-5; 8 positions agree with TRBD1. This CDR3 is built from 13 residues. CDR1 is SQVTM and CDR2 is ANQGSEA in the germline V gene. The V gene end was trimmed by 7 bases and the J gene end by 6 bases; junction bases not matched to a gene: 8. The CDR3, as DNA: TGCAGCGCCCTGACAGGGGCAGGTCAGCCCCAGCATTTT. This gives the protein CSALTGAGQPQHF.

V is TRBV6-2 or TRBV6-3 and J is TRBJ2-1; no clear D gene. Trimming removed 0 bases from V and 6 bases from J, with 18 bases in between. From germline, CDR1 is MNHEY and CDR2 SVGEGT. The CDR3 totals 17 residues. CDR3 DNA: TGTGCCAGCAGTTACTCGGTCCGCCTAGGAAGAGGCAATGAGCAGTTCTTC. As protein: CASSYSVRLGRGNEQFF.

The chain employs TRBV12-5 and TRBJ2-3, with D perhaps matching TRBD1 (5 bases). The CDR3 contains 14 residues. V lost 5 bases and J lost 1, with 10 bases in between. The germline gives CDR1 LGHNT, CDR2 FRNRAP. CDR3 nucleotide sequence: TGTGCTAGTGGTCTCTTGACAGGCACAGATACGCAGTATTTT. Translated: CASGLLTGTDTQYF.

The V gene is TRBV5-4, the J gene TRBJ2-2; weak D call: TRBD2 (6 bases). The ends were cut back, 3 bases at V and 0 bases at J, with 12 bases in the middle. The germline V gene encodes CDR1 SGHNT and CDR2 YYREEE (reference sequence). The CDR3 is 16 amino acids. The CDR3 sequence: CASSSRDLPNTGELFF. CDR3 sequence (DNA): TGTGCCAGCAGCTCACGGGACTTACCGAACACCGGGGAGCTGTTTTTT.

The V and J genes are TRBV4-1 and TRBJ1-6, with 7 bases aligning to TRBD1. CDR3 length: 15 residues. The junction had 9 bases not matched to a gene; V was cut back by 4 bases and J by 9 bases. CDR1 and CDR2 (germline): MGHRA, YSYEKL. This CDR3 is CASSREGTARSPLHF. The CDR3 DNA follows: TGCGCCAGCAGCCGGGAGGGGACAGCCCGTTCACCCCTCCACTTT.

This clone was detected once. V is TRBV29-1 and J is TRBJ2-7; D unresolved. Trimming took 4 bases from V and 3 from J, leaving 4 bases between them. The length of the CDR3 is 10 residues. CDR1 and CDR2 from the germline V gene are SQVTM and ANQGSEA. In DNA, the CDR3 is TGCAGCGTTGGGAACTACGAGCAGTACTTC. Translation gives CSVGNYEQYF.

The gene calls are TRBV15 and TRBJ1-2; tentatively, D is TRBD1 (5 bases). Germline V gives CDR1 LNHNV, CDR2 YYDKDF (reference sequence). This CDR3 is built from 13 residues. V was pared by 0 bases and J by 8 bases, with 10 bases between. CDR3 in DNA: TGTGCCACCAGCAGAGACTTAGGACAAGGCTACACCTTC. It codes for CATSRDLGQGYTF.

This clone was seen once. The chain uses TRBV4-3 and TRBJ2-7; 8 bases align to TRBD1. The length of the CDR3 is 13 residues. CDR1 is LGHNA and CDR2 is YSLEER in the germline V gene. Trimming removed 4 bases from V and 3 bases from J; junction bases left unmatched: 2. The CDR3: CASSPDRDYEQYF. The DNA for the CDR3 is TGCGCCAGCAGCCCGGACAGGGACTACGAGCAGTACTTC.

The chain uses TRBV20-1 and TRBJ1-2; 7 bases match TRBD1. Unmatched junction bases numbered 11, after V lost 6 bases and J lost 4 bases. The CDR3 is made up of 14 amino acids. Looked up from germline, CDR1 is DFQATT and CDR2 is SNEGSKA (reference sequence). CDR3 nucleotides: TGCAGTGCGAGTACACAGGGGTCCCCCTATGGCTACACCTTC. It translates to CSASTQGSPYGYTF.

The rearrangement links TRBV18 to TRBJ1-5; D remains ambiguous. Trimming took 5 bases from V and 7 from J, leaving 12 bases between them. The CDR3 loop spans 13 amino acids. The V gene's germline CDR1 is KGHSH and CDR2 LQKENI. The CDR3 DNA reads as TGTGCCAGCTCAGGAGGGAATCGGCAGCCCCAGCATTTT. Protein sequence: CASSGGNRQPQHF.

The rearrangement joins TRBV7-3 to TRBJ1-1; TRBD1 is a possible D gene (6 bases). The CDR3 has 17 residues. CDR1 SGHTA and CDR2 FQGTGA come from the germline V gene. Trimming cost V 5 bases and J 2 bases, with 21 bases left between them. In DNA, the CDR3 is TGTGCCAGCAGCCTAAACCCCGCAGGGGCGGGAAACACTGAAGCTTTCTTT. Protein product: CASSLNPAGAGNTEAFF.

This clone was seen just once. The genes are TRBV5-6 and TRBJ2-7; TRBD2 aligns across 9 bases. The J segment lost 4 bases and the V segment lost 4 bases, leaving 9 bases of the junction unmatched. The germline V gene has CDR1 SGHDT and CDR2 YYEEEE. The CDR3 runs 15 residues. Here the CDR3 reads CASSPSGKLGYEQYV. The CDR3 DNA reads as TGTGCCAGCAGCCCTAGCGGGAAGTTGGGTTACGAGCAGTACGTC.

V and J are TRBV11-2 and TRBJ2-7, with D unresolved. CDR3 length: 14 residues. With 1 base removed from V and 0 bases from J, the gap between germline ends came to 7 bases. Germline values: CDR1 SGHAT, CDR2 FQNNGV. CDR3 DNA: TGTGCCAGCAGCTTAGGCCCGGGCTCCTACGAGCAGTACTTC. Translating it yields CASSLGPGSYEQYF.

CDR3 sequence (DNA): TGTGCCAGCAGCCAAACAGGGACTTTTGCTAAAAATGAGCAGTTCTTC. Its protein product is CASSQTGTFAKNEQFF. The chain couples TRBV3-1 (or the pseudogene TRBV3-2) to TRBJ2-1; the D gene could be TRBD1 or TRBD2 (6 bases each). Germline CDR1 is LGHDT and CDR2 is YNNKEL (reference sequence). There are 16 residues in the CDR3. V shed 2 bases and J shed 7 bases, with 18 bases lying between them.

The V and J genes are TRBV7-2 and TRBJ1-5; D gene unclear. The CDR3 is 16 residues long. V was pared by 1 base and J by 6 bases, with 16 bases between. Germline V gives CDR1 SGHTA, CDR2 FQGNSA. This CDR3 reads CASSLVSGLESQPQHF. The CDR3 DNA follows: TGTGCCAGCAGCTTAGTAAGCGGGTTAGAGAGTCAGCCCCAGCATTTT. Supplemented by reference TRBV7-2 and TRBJ1-5, the full variable domain reads GAGVSQSPSNKVTEKGKDVELRCDPISGHTALYWYRQSLGQGLEFLIYFQGNSAPDKSGLPSDRFSAERTGGSVSTLTIQRTQQEDSAVYLCASSLVSGLESQPQHFGDGTRLSIL.

This chain joins TRBV10-1 and TRBJ2-1, with D possibly being TRBD2 (5 bases). The CDR3 is 15 amino acids. V was clipped by 3 bases and J by 2 bases, with 11 bases between them. The V gene's germline CDR1 is WNHNN and CDR2 SYGVQD (reference sequence). The CDR3 bases are TGCGCCAGCAGTGATTCCAGTAGCGCCTACAATGAGCAGTTCTTC. Its translation is CASSDSSSAYNEQFF.

The V gene is TRBV19, the J gene TRBJ1-1; D remains unclear. V was pared by 7 bases and J by 3 bases, with 12 bases between. CDR3 length equals 13 residues. Germline CDR1 and CDR2: LNHDA and SQIVND (reference sequence). The CDR3 loop reads CASTHGRYTEAFF. CDR3 in DNA: TGTGCCAGTACCCACGGACGGTACACTGAAGCTTTCTTT.

This rearrangement joins TRBV6-5 to TRBJ1-6, with D possibly matching TRBD1 (6 bases). Per germline, CDR1 MNHEY and CDR2 SVGAGI. The CDR3 extends over 14 amino acids. The V end lost 7 bases, the J end lost 7 bases, and 14 bases lay between the germline ends. For the CDR3, the DNA is TGTGCCAGCAAACTACAGGGACGGAATTCACCCCTCCACTTT. Amino acids: CASKLQGRNSPLHF.

The chain combines TRBV7-2 with TRBJ1-2; TRBD1 agrees at 7 bases. CDR1 and CDR2 (germline): SGHTA, FQGNSA. The CDR3 spans 14 residues. The trim removed 1 base at V and 8 bases at J, leaving 7 bases unmatched. The CDR3 coding sequence is TGTGCCAGCAGCTTAGGAGATCCAGGGGGAGGCTACACCTTC. The encoded protein is CASSLGDPGGGYTF.